This T cell receptor beta chain is from a study of T cell responses to AZD1222 COVID-19 vaccine (TCRdb year 2021). With regard to the full study: A total of about 240 trial participants underwent TCR sequencing, of whom 200 to 220 received two doses of AZD1222 and approximately 25 received two doses of the MenACWY control vaccine. Trial participants were enrolled by age into subgroups of 18-55, 56-69 and 70-plus years, and roughly 150, 30 and 60 TCR-sequenced participants, respectively, were included in these subgroups. What the study reported, not specific to this receptor: Because no day 14 peak-response samples were available, repertoires were characterized only after the peak T cell response. The 56-69-year group was small, and its depth increase did not reach significance, likely because of low power. Vaccine-associated CD4 TCRs spanned the whole spike protein, with dominant responses in regions 160-218 and 743-854. Most participants were white British and females outnumbered males, and the authors suggested that clonal diversity may have been underestimated. Only six or seven AZD1222 recipients were SARS-CoV-2 seropositive at baseline, limiting conclusions about previously exposed vaccinees. After two AZD1222 doses, spike-specific TCR breadth and depth were significantly higher than at day 0 and than in MenACWY recipients. Epitopes outside the regions mutated in the B.1.351 and B.1.1.7 variants were reportedly recognized by nearly half of the unique spike-specific TCRs.

The meaning of the sample's time point label: about 28 days (+/-7) after the second vaccine dose. AZD1222 recipients whose second dose came at about 4 weeks and those whose second dose came at about 12 weeks were combined into one group, since spike-specific TCR depth and breadth did not differ between the two schedules. Vaccinee samples were obtained from the UK trials COV001 and COV002, which included a single-blind randomized controlled phase 2/3 trial of AZD1222 (ChAdOx1 nCoV-19) in healthy adults. For TCRbeta chain sequencing, PBMC samples were collected from trial participants at day 0 and at day 28 after the second dose. A remark on this clone: This clone's antigen is unknown. Base qualities are missing; no much larger clone stands one base away.

The CDR3 regions of human TCRbeta chains were subjected to immunosequencing. Turning to the authors' computational methods: Repertoire TCRs were checked for matches against a reference library of SARS-CoV-2-specific TCRs that had been generated using the MIRA antigen-specificity platform. Breadth was defined as the fraction of unique TCRs that were SARS-CoV-2-associated. Depth was defined as the fraction of total T cells that were SARS-CoV-2-associated. Using the MIRA data, every spike-specific TCR was mapped to the spike region that the TCR reacted to and assigned to either a CD4 or a CD8 class. Log10-transformed breadth and depth values were compared by one-way ANOVA with Sidak's multiple comparisons tests. The table comes from immuneACCESS by way of TCRdb, which keeps in-frame sequences with V and J called. Part of the clones is missing from these tables; in studies checked, under half for an unresolved V gene and the rest for unknown reasons. The D gene and trimming were derived from the DNA, and the V and J assignments and clone size from that table. Across this sample there are nearly 200,000 clones, with approximately 95% seen only once. The top ten hold around 1% of the sample.

CDR1 SGDLS and CDR2 YYNGEE are derived from the germline V gene. The CDR3 runs 19 residues from the cysteine to the phenylalanine. Just CDR3 DNA is preserved here, 57 bases in frame from base 1. At the junction V is shortened by 0 bases and J by 1 base, with 22 bases in between. Material: peripheral blood, obtained 28 days after the second AZD1222 dose. The rearranged chain carries TRBV9 and TRBJ1-2; the D region possibly corresponds to TRBD1 (5 bases align). The TCR was taken from an adult who received the AZD1222 COVID-19 vaccine. The DNA sequence is given as TGTGCCAGCAGCGTAGATTGGGGCGAGGGTCCCTATAATAACTATGGCTACACCTTC. This gives the protein CASSVDWGEGPYNNYGYTF.